The source of this TCR beta chain is a study of Graves' ophthalmopathy and Graves' hyperthyroidism. General observations from the study: Blood was where most expanded thyroid clonotypes above 0.001 frequency also turned up.

This clonotype has at least ten counts. Its antigen is still unknown. Amplification targeted the TCR beta CDR3 regions, with RNA transcripts as the source material. First-round RT-PCR with HTBI primers preceded a second-round multiplex PCR. TCRdb used MiXCR to reprocess the multiplex PCR reads, holding one entry per CDR3 protein. The table has over 40,000 distinct CDR3 sequences, around half seen once; the top ten hold approximately 20%. The diagnosis combined clinical symptoms, thyroxine, TRAb, thyroid ultrasound and orbital computed tomography scans. Sequencing input: peripheral blood. The clonotype originates from an adult man with Graves' ophthalmopathy.

The CDR3 bases are TGTGCCAGCAGAATGAGCGGACAGGGGAGTCGGGAAAAACTGTTTTTT. This gives the protein CASRMSGQGSREKLFF. V is TRBV6-1 and J is TRBJ1-4; 9 positions match TRBD1. Germline CDR1 MNHNS, CDR2 SASEGT. The J segment lost 8 bases and the V segment lost 6 bases, leaving 13 bases of the junction unmatched. This CDR3 comprises 16 residues.